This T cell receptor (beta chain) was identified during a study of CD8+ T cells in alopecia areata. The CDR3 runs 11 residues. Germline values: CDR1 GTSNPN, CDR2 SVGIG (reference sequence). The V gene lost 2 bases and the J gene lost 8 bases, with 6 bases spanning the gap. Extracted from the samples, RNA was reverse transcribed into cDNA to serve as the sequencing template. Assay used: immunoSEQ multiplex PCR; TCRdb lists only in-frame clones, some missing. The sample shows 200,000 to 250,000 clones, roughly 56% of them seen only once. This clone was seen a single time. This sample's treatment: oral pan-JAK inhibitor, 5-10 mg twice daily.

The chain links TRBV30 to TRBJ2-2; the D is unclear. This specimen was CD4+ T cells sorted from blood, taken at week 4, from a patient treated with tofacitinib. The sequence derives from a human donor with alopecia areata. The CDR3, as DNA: TGTGCCTGGAGTCCCGTTGGGGAGCTGTTTTTT. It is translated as CAWSPVGELFF.